Listed below are T cell receptor beta chains from one sample, sequenced in a study of identifying expanded T cells in peripheral blood. TCRdb's table, derived via immunoSEQ multiplex PCR, lists solely in-frame clones and lacks some. The data contain tens of thousands of clones, roughly 89% of them seen just once; the ten biggest clones take up about 20%. Sequenced sample: blood. Receptors were obtained from a person aged 18-70 years in good health. Both conserved end residues are part of each CDR3. The D gene is left open where the match is weak. Rows may omit the clone size; those that give it use once, few, many or a size class.

clone_size | j_call | d_call | v_call | cdr3_aa | cdr3_nt
- | TRBJ1-5 | - | TRBV7-9 | CASSGSNQPQHF | TGTGCCAGCAGCGGGAGCAATCAGCCCCAGCATTTT
- | TRBJ2-7 | TRBD2 | TRBV7-2 | CASSVGLAGYEQYF | TGTGCCAGCAGCGTTGGACTAGCGGGATACGAGCAGTACTTC
- | TRBJ1-2 | TRBD1 | TRBV27 | CASSLRQGFYGYTF | TGTGCCAGCAGTCTACGACAGGGTTTTTATGGCTACACCTTC
- | TRBJ1-1 | - | TRBV5-1 | CASSPGAGVNTEAFF | TGCGCCAGCAGCCCCGGGGCCGGGGTGAACACTGAAGCTTTCTTT
few | TRBJ2-3 | - | TRBV28 | CASSSSPSREGQYF | TGTGCCAGCAGCTCCTCCCCCTCACGGGAAGGGCAGTATTTT
- | TRBJ2-7 | - | TRBV9 | CASSVVGENGEQYF | TGTGCCAGCAGCGTAGTGGGGGAAAATGGCGAGCAGTACTTC
- | TRBJ2-6 | - | TRBV11-2 | CASSFSYSGANVLTF | TGTGCCAGCAGCTTTTCATACTCTGGGGCCAACGTCCTGACTTTC
- | TRBJ1-4 | - | TRBV6-1 | CASSEPGSEKLFF | TGTGCCAGCAGTGAACCAGGGTCTGAAAAACTGTTTTTT
once | TRBJ2-7 | - | TRBV6-1 | CASRGGFYEQYF | TGTGCCAGCCGCGGTGGGTTCTACGAGCAGTACTTC
- | TRBJ2-3 | TRBD1 | TRBV25-1 | CASSELGTGFPDTQYF | TGTGCCAGCAGTGAACTCGGGACAGGGTTCCCAGATACGCAGTATTTT
- | TRBJ2-2 | - | TRBV30 | CAWGVGELFF | TGTGCCTGGGGGGTCGGGGAGCTGTTTTTT
- | TRBJ2-7 | - | TRBV6-1 | CASSGPGIYEQYF | TGTGCCAGCAGTGGTCCGGGTATCTACGAGCAGTACTTC
- | TRBJ2-1 | TRBD2 | TRBV10-3 | CAISEEGGTNEQFF | TGTGCCATCAGTGAGGAGGGAGGGACGAATGAGCAGTTCTTC
- | TRBJ2-7 | - | TRBV28 | CASSLLGSLVYF | TGTGCCAGCAGTTTATTGGGGAGTTTGGTTTACTTC
few | TRBJ1-4 | TRBD1 | TRBV6-5 | CASRAGGNEKLFF | TGTGCCAGCAGAGCAGGGGGAAATGAAAAACTGTTTTTT
- | TRBJ2-4 | TRBD2 | TRBV2 | CASRGTSGRVIAKNIQYF | TGTGCCAGCAGGGGGACTAGCGGGAGGGTCATAGCCAAAAACATTCAGTACTTC
- | TRBJ1-1 | TRBD1 | TRBV28 | CASRTGDEAFF | TGTGCCAGCAGGACAGGGGATGAAGCTTTCTTT
- | TRBJ2-7 | - | TRBV18 | CASSQTGRSYEQYF | TGTGCCAGCTCCCAGACAGGCCGCTCCTACGAGCAGTACTTC
few | TRBJ2-7 | TRBD2 | TRBV2 | CASRRVAGVYEQYF | TGTGCCAGTCGACGAGTAGCGGGAGTCTACGAGCAGTACTTC
- | TRBJ2-5 | - | TRBV9 | CASSVGATLAQETQYF | TGTGCCAGCAGCGTAGGCGCGACTCTCGCGCAAGAGACCCAGTACTTC
few | TRBJ1-5 | - | TRBV19 | CASSIGGNSNQPQHF | TGTGCCAGTAGTATAGGAGGGAATAGCAATCAGCCCCAGCATTTT
once | TRBJ2-5 | - | TRBV30 | CAWSKGYSETQYF | TGTGCCTGGAGTAAAGGGTATAGCGAGACCCAGTACTTC
- | TRBJ1-2 | TRBD1 | TRBV18 | CASSPGQGRLGNYGYTF | TGTGCCAGCTCACCGGGACAGGGGCGCCTCGGCAACTATGGCTACACCTTC
- | TRBJ2-5 | - | TRBV9 | CASSVANTGGETQYF | TGTGCCAGCAGCGTAGCTAACACCGGAGGGGAGACCCAGTACTTC
medium-sized | TRBJ1-5 | - | TRBV2 | CASSGTWNRDPGQPQHF | TGTGCCAGCAGTGGTACTTGGAACAGGGACCCAGGTCAGCCCCAGCATTTT
- | TRBJ2-1 | TRBD2 | TRBV29-1 | CSVVPELAVYNEQFF | TGCAGCGTTGTCCCTGAACTAGCGGTCTACAATGAGCAGTTCTTC
once | TRBJ2-6 | - | TRBV6-4 | CASSDSSTGANVLTF | TGTGCCAGCAGTGACTCAAGTACTGGGGCCAACGTCCTGACTTTC
- | TRBJ2-7 | TRBD2 | TRBV7-9 | CASSLGLVSEQYF | TGTGCCAGCAGCCTAGGACTAGTTTCCGAGCAGTACTTC
- | TRBJ1-2 | TRBD1 | TRBV27 | CASSKTGGRGYTF | TGTGCCAGCAGTAAAACAGGGGGCCGGGGCTACACCTTC
once | TRBJ2-1 | - | TRBV21-1 | CVSDSPYNEQFF | TGTGTGAGCGACAGCCCCTACAATGAGCAGTTCTTC
- | TRBJ2-1 | TRBD2 | TRBV11-3 | CASSLEASGLREQFF | TGTGCCAGCAGCTTAGAGGCTAGCGGTTTACGTGAGCAGTTCTTC
- | TRBJ2-5 | TRBD2 | TRBV7-2 | CASTSLAGLQETQYF | TGTGCCAGCACCTCCCTAGCGGGACTACAAGAGACCCAGTACTTC